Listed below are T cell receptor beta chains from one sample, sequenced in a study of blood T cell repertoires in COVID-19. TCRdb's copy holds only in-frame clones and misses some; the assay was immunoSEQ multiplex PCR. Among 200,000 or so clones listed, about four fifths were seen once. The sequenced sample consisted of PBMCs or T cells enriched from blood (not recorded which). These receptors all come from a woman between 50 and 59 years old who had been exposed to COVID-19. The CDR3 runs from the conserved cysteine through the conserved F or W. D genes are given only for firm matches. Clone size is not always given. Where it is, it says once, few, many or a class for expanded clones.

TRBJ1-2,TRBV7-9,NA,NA,CASSLDTKVDYTF,TGTGCCAGCAGCTTGGACACTAAGGTTGACTACACCTTC
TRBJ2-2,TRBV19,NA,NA,CASSQAPGRGGDGELFF,TGTGCCAGTAGTCAAGCCCCAGGAAGGGGAGGAGACGGGGAGCTGTTTTTT
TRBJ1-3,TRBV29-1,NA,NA,CSVEVLSGLYF,TGCAGCGTTGAGGTTCTGTCGGGATTATATTTT
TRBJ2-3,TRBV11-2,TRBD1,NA,CASSLVIGQGTDTQYF,TGTGCCAGCAGCTTGGTGATCGGACAGGGGACAGATACGCAGTATTTT
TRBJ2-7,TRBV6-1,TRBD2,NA,CASSEAGGGTYEQYF,TGTGCCAGCAGTGAAGCTGGCGGGGGGACCTACGAGCAGTACTTC
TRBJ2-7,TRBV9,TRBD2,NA,CASSVGLAGGPREQYF,TGTGCCAGCAGCGTAGGACTAGCGGGGGGGCCTCGGGAGCAGTACTTC
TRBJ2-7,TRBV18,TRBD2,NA,CASSTSGTSYEQYF,TGTGCCAGCTCAACTTCCGGGACTAGCTACGAGCAGTACTTC
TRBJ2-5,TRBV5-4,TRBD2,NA,CASSNRLAGRQETQYF,TGTGCCAGCAGCAATAGACTAGCGGGGAGACAAGAGACCCAGTACTTC
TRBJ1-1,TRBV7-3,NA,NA,CASSLYRMGVAFF,TGTGCCAGCAGCTTATACAGGATGGGTGTGGCTTTCTTT
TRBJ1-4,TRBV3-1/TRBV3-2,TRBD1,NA,CASSQVGLTGKKLFF,TGTGCCAGCAGCCAAGTTGGCTTGACAGGGAAAAAACTGTTTTTT
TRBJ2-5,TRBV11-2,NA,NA,CASSFTDNQETQYF,TGTGCCAGCAGCTTCACTGACAACCAAGAGACCCAGTACTTC
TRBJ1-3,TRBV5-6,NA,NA,CASSLTGSSEGNTIYF,TGTGCCAGCAGCTTAACAGGGTCCTCTGAGGGAAACACCATATATTTT
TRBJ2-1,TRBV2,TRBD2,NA,CASSLAGAYNEQFF,TGTGCCAGCTCCCTAGCGGGGGCGTACAATGAGCAGTTCTTC
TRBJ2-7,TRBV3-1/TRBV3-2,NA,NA,CASSRGTRRYEQYF,TGTGCCAGCAGCCGGGGCACCCGGCGTTACGAGCAGTACTTC
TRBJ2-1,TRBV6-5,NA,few,CASSYGQYNEQFF,TGTGCCAGCAGTTACGGGCAGTACAATGAGCAGTTCTTC
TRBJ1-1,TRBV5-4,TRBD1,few,CASSRTGANTEAFF,TGTGCCAGCAGCCGGACAGGTGCCAACACTGAAGCTTTCTTT
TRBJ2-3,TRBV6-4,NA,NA,CASSDSPGSTDTQYF,TGTGCCAGCAGTGACTCACCGGGGAGCACAGATACGCAGTATTTT
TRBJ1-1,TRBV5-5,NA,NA,CASSLLARGNTEAFF,TGTGCCAGCAGTCTTCTCGCTCGAGGAAACACTGAAGCTTTCTTT
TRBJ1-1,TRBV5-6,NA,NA,CASSLGYAEAFF,TGTGCCAGCAGCTTGGGGTATGCGGAAGCTTTCTTT
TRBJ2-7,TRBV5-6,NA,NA,CASSFEVEQYF,TGTGCCAGCAGCTTTGAGGTCGAGCAGTACTTC
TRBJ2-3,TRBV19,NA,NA,CASGTSGTDTQYF,TGTGCCTCCGGGACATCCGGCACAGATACGCAGTATTTT
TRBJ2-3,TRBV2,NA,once,CASSINRGDTQYF,TGTGCCAGCAGCATCAACCGGGGAGATACGCAGTATTTT
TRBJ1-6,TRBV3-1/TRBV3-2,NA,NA,CASSQVAGPNSPLHF,TGTGCCAGCAGCCAAGTGGCAGGCCCGAATTCACCCCTCCACTTT
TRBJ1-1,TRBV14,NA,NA,CASSQDLLGGSSEAFF,TGTGCCAGCAGCCAAGATCTCTTAGGTGGGAGCTCTGAAGCTTTCTTT
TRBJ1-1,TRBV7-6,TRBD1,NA,CASSSGQGANTEAFF,TGTGCCAGCAGCAGCGGACAGGGGGCGAACACTGAAGCTTTCTTT
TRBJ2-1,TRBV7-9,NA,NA,CAVPSAGASYNEQFF,TGTGCCGTCCCATCCGCGGGGGCCTCCTACAATGAGCAGTTCTTC
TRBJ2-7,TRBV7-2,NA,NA,CASSLGDWLEQYF,TGTGCCAGCAGCTTAGGCGACTGGTTGGAGCAGTACTTC
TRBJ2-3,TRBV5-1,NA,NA,CASSPSADTQYF,TGCGCCAGCAGCCCATCGGCAGATACGCAGTATTTT
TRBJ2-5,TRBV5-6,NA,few,CASSSPDYWEETQYF,TGTGCCAGCAGCTCCCCGGACTACTGGGAAGAGACCCAGTACTTC
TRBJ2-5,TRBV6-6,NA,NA,CASSYGALQETQYF,TGTGCCAGCAGTTACGGGGCCCTCCAAGAGACCCAGTACTTC
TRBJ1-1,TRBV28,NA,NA,CASIPGGTNTEAFF,TGTGCCAGCATCCCCGGCGGGACGAACACTGAAGCTTTCTTT
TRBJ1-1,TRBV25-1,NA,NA,CASSDLQGKAFF,TGTGCCAGCAGTGATTTACAGGGTAAAGCTTTCTTT
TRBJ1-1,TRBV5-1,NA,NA,CASSLAGDSATSF,TGCGCCAGCAGCTTGGCAGGGGATTCAGCGACGAGCTTT